The rows below give T cell receptor beta chains drawn from one sample of a study of T cells after yellow fever vaccination. TCRdb re-called the 5' RACE reads through MiXCR, storing one row per CDR3 protein. Here the sample spans more than 450,000 distinct CDR3 sequences, 20% to 25% being singletons. The sample here was PBMCs, taken around 3 weeks after the first yellow fever vaccination. These receptors were taken from a man between 18 and 35 years old who received the YFV17D yellow fever vaccine. Both conserved end residues are part of each CDR3. D genes are given only for firm matches. Rows give clone size only sometimes, using once, few, many, or a class for an expanded clone.

TRBV9	-	TRBJ2-3	-	CASSAQPSTDTQYF	TGTGCCAGCAGCGCCCAGCCCAGCACAGATACGCAGTATTTT
TRBV19	-	TRBJ2-1	few	CASTSLGGYNEQFF	TGTGCCAGTACCTCGTTGGGAGGCTACAATGAGCAGTTCTTC
TRBV4-3	TRBD1	TRBJ1-5	-	CASSEDRAYRGNQPQHF	TGCGCCAGCAGCGAGGACAGGGCTTATCGCGGCAATCAGCCCCAGCATTTT
TRBV7-2	TRBD2	TRBJ2-2	few	CASSLLPGLGTGELFF	TGTGCCAGCAGCTTATTACCGGGACTAGGTACCGGGGAGCTGTTTTTT
TRBV4-3	-	TRBJ1-2	-	CASSQVGEENYGYTF	TGCGCCAGCAGCCAAGTTGGCGAGGAGAACTATGGCTACACCTTC
TRBV7-9	TRBD1	TRBJ2-3	-	CASSPWDRGHTQYF	TGTGCCAGCAGCCCCTGGGACAGGGGACATACGCAGTATTTT
TRBV6-1	TRBD1	TRBJ1-1	-	CASSSGGSDTEAFF	TGTGCCAGCAGCTCAGGGGGCTCGGACACTGAAGCTTTCTTT
TRBV12-3/TRBV12-4	-	TRBJ1-3	-	CASSPLGRRGNTIYF	TGTGCCAGCAGTCCGCTTGGGCGGAGGGGAAACACCATATATTTT
TRBV5-4	-	TRBJ2-5	-	CASSLWGGAETQYF	TGTGCCAGCAGCCTGTGGGGGGGGGCCGAAACCCAGTACTTC
TRBV2	TRBD1	TRBJ1-1	-	CASSEALRQGAAFF	TGTGCCAGCAGTGAAGCGCTTCGACAGGGGGCGGCTTTCTTT
TRBV15	-	TRBJ2-3	few	CATSMTRVRTDTQYF	TGTGCCACCAGTATGACGAGGGTTCGCACAGATACGCAGTATTTT
TRBV10-3	TRBD2	TRBJ2-5	-	CAISESRGGPPQETQYF	TGTGCCATCAGTGAGTCGCGCGGGGGGCCTCCACAAGAGACCCAGTACTTC
TRBV6-5	TRBD1	TRBJ2-7	-	CASSYSWTGVYEQYF	TGTGCCAGCAGTTACTCTTGGACAGGGGTCTACGAGCAGTACTTC
TRBV6-2/TRBV6-3	-	TRBJ2-2	-	CASREGWWTGELFF	TGTGCCAGCAGGGAGGGGTGGTGGACCGGGGAGCTGTTTTTT
TRBV6-5	-	TRBJ1-3	many	CASTSAGNTIYF	TGTGCCAGCACGTCAGCTGGAAACACCATATATTTT
TRBV4-1	TRBD1	TRBJ1-4	-	CASSHPTGGNEKRFF	TGCGCCAGCAGCCACCCGACAGGGGGCAATGAAAAACGGTTTTTT
TRBV20-1	TRBD1	TRBJ2-3	-	CSARGRYRGPADTQYF	TGCAGTGCTAGAGGCCGATACAGGGGCCCCGCAGATACGCAGTATTTT
TRBV19	-	TRBJ2-1	-	CASSTVPQGGNEQFF	TGTGCCAGTAGTACCGTCCCACAGGGGGGGAATGAGCAGTTCTTC
TRBV29-1	-	TRBJ1-2	-	CSVEATGGYTF	TGCAGCGTTGAAGCTACGGGCGGCTACACCTTC
TRBV7-2	-	TRBJ1-5	few	CASSLSAGSRGQPQHF	TGTGCCAGCAGCTTATCGGCGGGGTCCAGAGGGCAGCCCCAGCATTTT
TRBV15	-	TRBJ2-5	few	CATSRRPGVETQYF	TGTGCCACCAGCAGAAGACCTGGTGTGGAGACCCAGTACTTC
TRBV6-1	TRBD2	TRBJ2-4	few	CASSSGGADKNIQYF	TGTGCCAGCAGTAGCGGGGGGGCCGACAAAAACATTCAGTACTTC
TRBV18	-	TRBJ1-1	-	CASSTEQNTEAFF	TGTGCCAGCTCAACGGAGCAGAACACTGAAGCTTTCTTT
TRBV4-3	-	TRBJ2-5	-	CASSQEGGAGETQYF	TGCGCCAGCAGCCAAGAGGGCGGGGCGGGGGAGACCCAGTACTTC